The 16 T cell receptor beta chains listed next were all sequenced from one sample in a study of shared clonotypes between healthy human individuals. Repertoires were generated with immunoSEQ multiplex PCR, while TCRdb's copy carries only in-frame clones and drops some. The data show about 1 million clones, about 77% seen once. The sequenced sample consisted of memory CD4+ T cells sorted from blood. Subset indicated: CD45RA-negative fraction. The receptor set was obtained from a man aged 18 to 30 in good health.

The rearrangement joins TRBV10-3 to TRBJ2-2; unclear D gene. Germline V gives CDR1 ENHRY, CDR2 SYGVKD. The CDR3 spans 13 residues. Trimming took off 5 bases at V and 2 bases at J, with 6 bases between the two ends. This CDR3 is CAISNSNTGELFF. DNA of the CDR3: TGTGCCATCAGTAACAGCAACACCGGGGAGCTGTTTTTT.

The CDR3 is CASTSKQTGPRIPNQPQHF. CDR3 DNA: TGTGCCAGCACCTCAAAGCAGACGGGACCCCGGATCCCTAATCAGCCCCAGCATTTT. V and J are TRBV21-1 and TRBJ1-5. TRBV21-1 is a documented pseudogene. The CDR3 length is 19 residues.

The table lists this clone with a few counts. V is TRBV6-6 and J is TRBJ2-7; D unclear. The germline V and J ends were trimmed by 10 bases and 4 bases, with 11 bases remaining between them. The CDR3 contains 11 residues. Looked up from germline, CDR1 is MNHNY and CDR2 is SVGAGI (reference sequence). CDR3 DNA: TGTGCCACCTCCCCCGGGTACGAGCAGTACTTC. Translated: CATSPGYEQYF.

This clone was observed a few times. The rearrangement uses TRBV2 and TRBJ1-6; tentative D call: TRBD1 (5 bases). Germline V lookup: CDR1 SNHLY, CDR2 FYNNEI. Deletions cut 6 bases from V and 6 bases from J, with 9 bases between. CDR3 length equals 13 residues. The CDR3: CASSPTANSPLHF. CDR3 nucleotides: TGTGCCAGCAGCCCGACAGCTAATTCACCCCTCCACTTT.

This clone has more than one count but fewer than ten. The V call is TRBV29-1, the J call TRBJ1-1; D not resolved. The CDR3 spans 14 residues. CDR1 is SQVTM, CDR2 ANQGSEA, per germline. The V gene lost 6 bases and the J gene lost 2 bases, with 16 bases spanning the gap. CDR3 sequence reads: CSVTFGRINTEAFF. CDR3 DNA sequence: TGCAGCGTGACGTTTGGACGGATAAACACTGAAGCTTTCTTT.

This clone came up once. V is TRBV5-6 and J is TRBJ1-2; D perhaps matches TRBD1 (5 bases). The CDR3 is 14 amino acids. Trimming pared 1 base from V and 6 bases from J, leaving 13 bases between. Germline CDR1 and CDR2: SGHDT and YYEEEE. The CDR3 DNA follows: TGTGCCAGCAGCTTGACGGGGCAACAGGATGGCTACACCTTC. Encoded protein: CASSLTGQQDGYTF.

This chain links TRBV5-4 with TRBJ2-1, with 8 nucleotides matching TRBD2. The germline V gene has CDR1 SGHNT and CDR2 YYREEE (reference sequence). Losses at the gene ends were 0 bases for V and 5 bases for J; bases not matched to a gene: 4. This CDR3 comprises 15 residues. CDR3 sequence: CASSLGSGGHNEQFF. In DNA form, the CDR3 reads TGTGCCAGCAGCTTGGGCAGCGGGGGCCACAATGAGCAGTTCTTC.

As for this clone: The same CDR3 also results from other DNA sequences found in this sample. The chain employs TRBV7-2 and TRBJ2-5; D is undetermined. Germline assignment: CDR1 SGHTA and CDR2 FQGNSA. The CDR3 is 11 amino acids. Deletions cut 2 bases from V and 5 bases from J, with 3 bases between. The CDR3 nucleotides read TGTGCCAGCAGCTTATCGGAGACCCAGTACTTC. It encodes CASSLSETQYF.

The chain links TRBV7-6 to TRBJ1-5; TRBD1 aligns across 10 bases. The ends lost 5 bases at V and 3 bases at J; junction bases unmatched: 4. The length of the CDR3 is 15 residues. Germline CDR1 is SGHVS and CDR2 is FNYEAQ. The CDR3 here is CASSRDRGHNQPQHF. The CDR3 DNA reads TGTGCCAGCAGCCGGGACAGGGGACACAATCAGCCCCAGCATTTT.

The chain has TRBV29-1 and TRBJ1-5; perhaps TRBD1 as D (5 bases). Trimming cost V 5 bases and J 2 bases, with 13 bases left between them. This CDR3 has 14 residues. The germline CDR1 and CDR2 sequences are SQVTM and ANQGSEA. CDR3 in DNA: TGCAGCGTTATTCCAGGGAGAGGCAATCAGCCCCAGCATTTT. It is translated as CSVIPGRGNQPQHF. The full variable domain, its missing parts supplied by reference TRBV29-1 and TRBJ1-5, is SAVISQKPSRDICQRGTSLTIQCQVDSQVTMMFWYRQQPGQSLTLIATANQGSEATYESGFVIDKFPISRPNLTFSTLTVSNMSPEDSSIYLCSVIPGRGNQPQHFGDGTRLSIL.

This chain connects TRBV19 to TRBJ2-7; 8 nucleotides line up with TRBD1. V was pared by 7 bases and J by 2 bases, with 7 bases of the junction left unmatched. The CDR3 totals 14 residues. The germline V gene encodes CDR1 LNHDA and CDR2 SQIVND (reference sequence). Here the CDR3 reads CASTPGTGPYEQYF. In nucleotides, the CDR3 is TGTGCCAGTACCCCTGGGACAGGCCCCTACGAGCAGTACTTC.

The chain carries TRBV6-5 and TRBJ1-1; 7 bases are shared with TRBD1. Germline CDR1 is MNHEY and CDR2 is SVGAGI. CDR3 length: 15 amino acids. After removal of 7 bases from V and 3 bases from J, the junction contained 11 bases not matched to a gene. CDR3 nucleotides: TGTGCCAGCACCCCACCCGGGACAGCATACACTGAAGCTTTCTTT. This sequence encodes CASTPPGTAYTEAFF.

This clone was counted a single time. The rearrangement uses TRBV5-1 and TRBJ2-7; possible D gene TRBD1, 6 bases. The length of the CDR3 is 15 residues. V was shortened by 0 bases and J by 1 base, with 11 bases between the two germline ends. The germline V gene has CDR1 SGHRS and CDR2 YFSETQ. The CDR3 here is CASSLEGTPSYEQYF. CDR3 DNA: TGCGCCAGCAGCTTGGAGGGGACACCTTCCTACGAGCAGTACTTC.

This chain uses TRBV5-1 with TRBJ2-7; 9 nucleotides align to TRBD1. The germline V gene has CDR1 SGHRS and CDR2 YFSETQ. With V trimmed by 7 bases and J by 5 bases, 13 bases remained unmatched. CDR3 length: 15 amino acids. This chain's CDR3 is CASSDLPQGANEQYF. The CDR3 DNA is TGCGCCAGCTCTGACCTCCCACAGGGGGCAAACGAGCAGTACTTC.

This chain connects TRBV18 to TRBJ2-7; D is unclear. This CDR3 has 14 amino acids. V gave up 0 bases and J gave up 3 bases, with 9 bases separating them. Per germline, CDR1 KGHSH and CDR2 LQKENI. In DNA, the CDR3 is TGTGCCAGCTCACCACCGGGCAGCTTCTACGAGCAGTACTTC. This sequence encodes CASSPPGSFYEQYF. Full variable domain (outside the CDR3, taken from reference TRBV18 and TRBJ2-7): NAGVMQNPRHLVRRRGQEARLRCSPMKGHSHVYWYRQLPEEGLKFMVYLQKENIIDESGMPKERFSAEFPKEGPSILRIQQVVRGDSAAYFCASSPPGSFYEQYFGPGTRLTVT.

This clone was seen more than once but under ten times. V gene TRBV10-3 combines with J gene TRBJ1-1; possibly TRBD1 for D (6 bases). The V end lost 7 bases, the J end lost 2 bases, and 14 bases lay between the germline ends. The germline CDR1 and CDR2 sequences are ENHRY and SYGVKD. The CDR3 contains 14 residues. The CDR3: CAITKRQENTEAFF. In nucleotides, the CDR3 is TGTGCCATCACCAAGAGACAGGAAAACACTGAAGCTTTCTTT.